The present entry profiles one T cell receptor beta chain with its context. The antigen is unknown. This sample was included in a study of CD4 T cells in relation to SARS-CoV-2 and coronaviruses. Study details: The HLA restriction of the shared crossreactive spike epitopes was mapped.

Study-wide results and limits: About 65% of donors had memory CD4+ clonotypes crossrecognizing SARS-CoV-2 and common cold coronavirus spike.

The unexposed donors gave CD4+ T cells in about 2010-2019, prior to COVID-19. After ten to eleven days of culture, CD4+ T cells were isolated. Libraries were prepared by immunoSEQ multiplex PCR; TCRdb keeps only in-frame clonotypes and omits some of them. The data contain tens of thousands of clones, approximately 79% of them singletons. This TCR was recovered from a human donor in good health. Material for sequencing was CD4+ T cells from PBMCs, cultured in vitro.

The CDR3: CASSVTVQGAQEKLFF. As DNA, the CDR3 is TGTGCCAGCAGCGTAACGGTACAGGGGGCGCAGGAAAAACTGTTTTTT. V and J are TRBV9 and TRBJ1-4; 9 bases match TRBD1. The germline V gene encodes CDR1 SGDLS and CDR2 YYNGEE. Unmatched junction bases numbered 9, after V lost 1 base and J lost 8 bases. The CDR3 loop spans 16 amino acids.